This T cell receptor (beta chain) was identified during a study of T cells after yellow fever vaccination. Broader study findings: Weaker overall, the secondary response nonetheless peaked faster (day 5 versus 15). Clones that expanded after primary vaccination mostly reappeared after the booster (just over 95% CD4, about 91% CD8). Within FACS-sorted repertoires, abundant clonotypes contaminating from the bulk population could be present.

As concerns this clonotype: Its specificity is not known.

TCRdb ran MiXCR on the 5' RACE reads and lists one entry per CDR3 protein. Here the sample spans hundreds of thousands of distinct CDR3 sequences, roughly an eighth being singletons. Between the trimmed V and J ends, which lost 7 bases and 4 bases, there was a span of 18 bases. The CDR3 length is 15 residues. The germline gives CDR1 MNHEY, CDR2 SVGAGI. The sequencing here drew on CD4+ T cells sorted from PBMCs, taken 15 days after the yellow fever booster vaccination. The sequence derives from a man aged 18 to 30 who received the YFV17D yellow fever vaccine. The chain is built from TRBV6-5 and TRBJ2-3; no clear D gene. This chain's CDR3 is CASTPPGALSDTQYF. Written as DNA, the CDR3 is TGTGCCAGCACCCCCCCGGGTGCCCTCTCAGATACGCAGTATTTT.